This paragraph reports one T cell receptor beta chain. This record comes from a study of blood T cell repertoires in COVID-19. Study as a whole: The United States, Italy and Spain provided the acute and convalescent COVID-19 samples.

Libraries were prepared by immunoSEQ multiplex PCR; TCRdb keeps only in-frame clonotypes and omits some of them. The table has some 220,000 clones, about 87% seen once; the top ten hold roughly 2.8%. Participants came from some 26 US areas, aged roughly 18 to 90 years. Each participant's cohort was designated according to participant-reported clinical history. Cohort 3 donors counted as recovered after two negative PCRs, clearance, or resolved symptoms. V gave up 1 base and J gave up 8 bases, with 12 bases separating them. Looked up from germline, CDR1 is MGHRA and CDR2 is YSYEKL. The CDR3 runs to 15 residues.

This TCR was recovered from a woman in her twenties or thirties who had recovered from COVID-19. V gene TRBV4-1 combines with J gene TRBJ1-6, with a tentative D call TRBD1 (6 bases). The specimen sequenced was PBMCs or T cells enriched from blood (not recorded which). CDR3 in DNA: TGCGCCAGCAGCCAAGTGTCAGGGGAGCATTCACCCCTCCACTTT. This codes for CASSQVSGEHSPLHF.